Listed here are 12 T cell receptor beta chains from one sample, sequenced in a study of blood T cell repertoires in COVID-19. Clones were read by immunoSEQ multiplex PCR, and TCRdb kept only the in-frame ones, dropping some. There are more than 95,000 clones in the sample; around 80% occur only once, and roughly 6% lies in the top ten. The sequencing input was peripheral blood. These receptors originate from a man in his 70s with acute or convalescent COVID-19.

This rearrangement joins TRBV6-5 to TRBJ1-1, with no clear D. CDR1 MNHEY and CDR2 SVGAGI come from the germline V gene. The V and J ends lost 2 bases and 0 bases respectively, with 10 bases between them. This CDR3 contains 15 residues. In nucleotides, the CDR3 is TGTGCCAGCAGTTACGGTGCGGGAGTGAACACTGAAGCTTTCTTT. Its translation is CASSYGAGVNTEAFF.

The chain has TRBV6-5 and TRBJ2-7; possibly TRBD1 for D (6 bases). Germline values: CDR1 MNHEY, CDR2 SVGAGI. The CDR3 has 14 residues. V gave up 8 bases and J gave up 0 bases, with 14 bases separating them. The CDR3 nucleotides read TGTGCCAGCGTTAGGGACACCAACTCCTACGAGCAGTACTTC. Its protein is CASVRDTNSYEQYF.

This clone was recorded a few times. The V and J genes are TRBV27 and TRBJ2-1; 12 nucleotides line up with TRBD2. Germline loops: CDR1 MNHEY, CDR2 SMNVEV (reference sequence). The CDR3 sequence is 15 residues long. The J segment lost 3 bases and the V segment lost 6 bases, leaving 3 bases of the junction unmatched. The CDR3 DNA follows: TGTGCCAGCAGCTTGACTAGCGGGAGCTACAATGAGCAGTTCTTC. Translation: CASSLTSGSYNEQFF.

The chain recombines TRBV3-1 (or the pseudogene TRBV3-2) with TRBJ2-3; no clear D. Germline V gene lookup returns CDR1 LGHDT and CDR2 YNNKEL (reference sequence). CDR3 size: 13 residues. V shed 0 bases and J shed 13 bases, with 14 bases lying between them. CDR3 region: CASSQDLDTEKYF. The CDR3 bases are TGTGCCAGCAGCCAAGATCTTGATACAGAGAAGTATTTT.

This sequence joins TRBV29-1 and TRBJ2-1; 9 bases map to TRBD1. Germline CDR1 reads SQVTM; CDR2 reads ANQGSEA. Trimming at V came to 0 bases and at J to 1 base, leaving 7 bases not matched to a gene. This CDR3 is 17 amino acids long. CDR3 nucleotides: TGCAGCGTTGAAGATCCGGGACAGGGACTGTCCTACAATGAGCAGTTCTTC. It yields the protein CSVEDPGQGLSYNEQFF.

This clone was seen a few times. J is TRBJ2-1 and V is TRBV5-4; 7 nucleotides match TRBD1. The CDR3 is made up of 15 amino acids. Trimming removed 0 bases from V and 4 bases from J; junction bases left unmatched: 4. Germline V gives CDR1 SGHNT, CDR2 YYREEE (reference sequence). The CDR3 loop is CASSLAQTGYNEQFF. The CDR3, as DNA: TGTGCCAGCAGCTTGGCCCAGACAGGGTACAATGAGCAGTTCTTC.

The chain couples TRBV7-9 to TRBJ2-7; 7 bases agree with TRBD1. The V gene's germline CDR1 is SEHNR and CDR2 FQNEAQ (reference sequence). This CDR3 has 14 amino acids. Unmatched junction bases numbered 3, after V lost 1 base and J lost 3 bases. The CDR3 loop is CASSLVGTVYEQYF. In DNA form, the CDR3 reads TGTGCCAGCAGCTTAGTAGGGACAGTCTACGAGCAGTACTTC.

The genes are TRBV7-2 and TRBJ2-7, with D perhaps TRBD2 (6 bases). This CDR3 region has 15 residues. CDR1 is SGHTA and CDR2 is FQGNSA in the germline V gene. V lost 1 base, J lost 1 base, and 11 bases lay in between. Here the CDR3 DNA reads TGTGCCAGCAGCTTAGACGGGACTCGTTCCTACGAGCAGTACTTC. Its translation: CASSLDGTRSYEQYF. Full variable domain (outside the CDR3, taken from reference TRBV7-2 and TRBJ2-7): GAGVSQSPSNKVTEKGKDVELRCDPISGHTALYWYRQSLGQGLEFLIYFQGNSAPDKSGLPSDRFSAERTGGSVSTLTIQRTQQEDSAVYLCASSLDGTRSYEQYFGPGTRLTVT.

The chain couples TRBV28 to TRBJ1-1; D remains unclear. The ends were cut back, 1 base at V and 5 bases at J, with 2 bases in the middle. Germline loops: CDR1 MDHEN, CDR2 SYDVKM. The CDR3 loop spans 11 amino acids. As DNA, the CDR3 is TGTGCCAGCAGTTTATCAACTGAAGCTTTCTTT. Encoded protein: CASSLSTEAFF.

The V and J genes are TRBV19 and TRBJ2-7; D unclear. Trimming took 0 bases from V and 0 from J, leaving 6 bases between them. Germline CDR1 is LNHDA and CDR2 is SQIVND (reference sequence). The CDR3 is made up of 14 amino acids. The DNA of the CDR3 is TGTGCCAGTAGTATAGACCCGGGCTCCTACGAGCAGTACTTC. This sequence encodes CASSIDPGSYEQYF.

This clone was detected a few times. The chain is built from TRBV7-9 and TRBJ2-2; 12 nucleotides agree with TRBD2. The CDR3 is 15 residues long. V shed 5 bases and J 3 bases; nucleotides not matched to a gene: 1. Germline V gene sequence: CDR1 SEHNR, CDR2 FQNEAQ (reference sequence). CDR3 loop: CASSGLAGHTGELFF. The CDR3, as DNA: TGTGCCAGCAGCGGACTAGCGGGGCACACCGGGGAGCTGTTTTTT. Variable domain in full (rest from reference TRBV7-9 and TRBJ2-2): DTGVSQNPRHKITKRGQNVTFRCDPISEHNRLYWYRQTLGQGPEFLTYFQNEAQLEKSRLLSDRFSAERPKGSFSTLEIQRTEQGDSAMYLCASSGLAGHTGELFFGEGSRLTVL.

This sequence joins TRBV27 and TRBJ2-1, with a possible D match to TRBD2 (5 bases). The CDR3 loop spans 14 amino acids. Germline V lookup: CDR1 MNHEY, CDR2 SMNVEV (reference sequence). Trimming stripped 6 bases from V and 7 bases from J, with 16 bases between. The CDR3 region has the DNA TGTGCCAGCAGACCCGGGTTTCCGGGGAATGAGCAGTTCTTC. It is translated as CASRPGFPGNEQFF.